This entry lists 15 T cell receptor beta chains sequenced from one sample in a study of shared clonotypes between healthy human individuals. TCRdb keeps only in-frame clones here, not all; method: immunoSEQ multiplex PCR. Counted here are around 500,000 clones, around three quarters occurring once; the ten biggest clones make up about 12%. Sequencing used PBMCs. These receptors originate from a woman aged 40 to 50 in good health. Some clones in this sample may be carry-over from other donors' samples.

The chain is built from TRBV6-5 and TRBJ2-3, with 8 bases fitting TRBD1. CDR3 length: 14 residues. In germline, CDR1 is MNHEY, CDR2 SVGAGI. Trimming cost V 4 bases and J 1 base; bases outside gene matches: 1. For the CDR3, the DNA is TGTGCCAGCAGTTGGGGACAGGGCACAGATACGCAGTATTTT. Its protein is CASSWGQGTDTQYF.

V is TRBV7-2 and J is TRBJ2-7; TRBD2 might be the D (5 bases). This CDR3 has 18 residues. Trimming removed 1 base from V and 2 bases from J, with 21 bases in between. CDR1 SGHTA and CDR2 FQGNSA come from the germline V gene. The CDR3 is CASSLGLTRAGATYEQYF. The CDR3 coding sequence is TGTGCCAGCAGCTTAGGGTTGACGCGGGCAGGAGCCACCTACGAGCAGTACTTC.

The chain employs TRBV15 and TRBJ2-5; tentative D call: TRBD2 (6 bases). The CDR3 sequence is 16 residues long. Per germline, CDR1 LNHNV and CDR2 YYDKDF (reference sequence). V shed 0 bases and J shed 5 bases, with 16 bases lying between them. DNA of the CDR3: TGTGCCACCAGCAGAGATATTGGCCCTGGGGGGGAGACCCAGTACTTC. Its protein is CATSRDIGPGGETQYF.

J is TRBJ2-5 and V is TRBV29-1; 9 nucleotides line up with TRBD2. The CDR3 totals 15 residues. The ends lost 6 bases at V and 5 bases at J; junction bases unmatched: 13. Germline V CDR1 and CDR2: SQVTM, ANQGSEA. The CDR3 coding sequence is TGCAGCGTAAAATCCGGGACTAGCCCTGGCGAGACCCAGTACTTC. Amino acids: CSVKSGTSPGETQYF.

The table lists this clone with many counts. The sample has other DNA sequences that encode this CDR3 too. This chain links TRBV30 with TRBJ1-4; D uncertain. Trimming took off 4 bases at V and 4 bases at J, with 13 bases between the two ends. Germline V CDR1 and CDR2: GTSNPN, SVGIG (reference sequence). The CDR3 has 14 amino acids. CDR3 sequence: CAWTRRERNEKLFF. CDR3 coding DNA: TGTGCCTGGACTCGACGGGAGCGTAATGAAAAACTGTTTTTT.

This CDR3 reads CASSEEAPIRLYGYTF. CDR3 coding DNA: TGTGCCAGCAGTGAAGAAGCCCCTATTAGACTTTATGGCTACACCTTC. The chain joins TRBV2 to TRBJ1-2; D is unresolved. Deletions cut 1 base from V and 5 bases from J, with 17 bases between. The germline gives CDR1 SNHLY, CDR2 FYNNEI. CDR3 length equals 16 residues.

The chain links TRBV5-4 to TRBJ2-7; D might be TRBD2 (6 bases). V was shortened by 3 bases and J by 6 bases, with 16 bases between the two germline ends. The germline V gene encodes CDR1 SGHNT and CDR2 YYREEE (reference sequence). CDR3 length equals 14 residues. The CDR3 here is CASSYTGGTGEQYF. The CDR3, as DNA: TGTGCCAGCAGCTATACCGGGGGTACGGGCGAGCAGTACTTC.

The V gene is TRBV7-9, the J gene TRBJ2-7; 7 bases map to TRBD1. V shed 4 bases, J shed 0 bases, and the junction held 15 bases outside the gene matches. There are 18 residues in the CDR3. Germline V gene data show CDR1 as SEHNR and CDR2 as FQNEAQ (reference sequence). Here the CDR3 reads CASSSLGLGTASSYEQYF. CDR3 in DNA: TGTGCCAGCAGCTCACTAGGCTTGGGGACAGCCAGCTCCTACGAGCAGTACTTC.

This clone was counted once. This same CDR3 is encoded by further DNA sequences in the sample. The V and J genes are TRBV7-6 and TRBJ2-7; D gene uncertain. V lost 5 bases and J lost 0, with 5 bases in between. The CDR3 sequence is 12 residues long. CDR1 and CDR2 from the germline V gene are SGHVS and FNYEAQ. CDR3 amino acids: CASSLYSYEQYF. The CDR3 nucleotides read TGTGCCAGCAGCCTCTACTCCTACGAGCAGTACTTC. Based on the CDR3 plus reference TRBV7-6 and TRBJ2-7, the full variable domain is GAGVSQSPRYKVTKRGQDVALRCDPISGHVSLYWYRQALGQGPEFLTYFNYEAQQDKSGLPNDRFSAERPEGSISTLTIQRTEQRDSAMYRCASSLYSYEQYFGPGTRLTVT.

The chain links TRBV25-1 to TRBJ1-3, with unresolved D. The CDR3 sequence is 14 residues long. Trimming removed 1 base at V and 3 bases at J, with 7 bases between. Germline V gene data show CDR1 as MGHDK and CDR2 as SYGVNS. CDR3 in DNA: TGTGCCAGCAGTGAATGGGATCTTGGAAACACCATATATTTT. It translates to CASSEWDLGNTIYF.

Of note for this clone: A much larger clone lies a single base off, so this may be a read error. In the same sample, other DNA sequences code for this CDR3. This sequence joins TRBV30 and TRBJ1-2; D perhaps matches TRBD1 (5 bases). This CDR3 has 12 amino acids. Germline CDR1 and CDR2: GTSNPN and SVGIG (reference sequence). The CDR3 here is CAYRDGNYGYTF. DNA for the CDR3: TGTGCGTACCGGGACGGTAACTATGGCTATACCTTC.

The chain employs TRBV4-1 and TRBJ1-1; weak D call: TRBD1 (6 bases). V was clipped by 1 base and J by 1 base, with 10 bases between them. Per the germline V gene, CDR1 is MGHRA and CDR2 is YSYEKL. CDR3 size: 15 residues. In DNA form, the CDR3 reads TGCGCCAGCAGCCAAGCGTCGGGGGCGAACACTGAAGCTTTCTTT. It specifies CASSQASGANTEAFF.

On this clone: At the DNA level, this CDR3 is encoded by other sequences in the same sample as well. The rearrangement joins TRBV15 to TRBJ2-2; no clear D. Looked up from germline, CDR1 is LNHNV and CDR2 is YYDKDF (reference sequence). V lost 0 bases and J 1 base, leaving 3 bases between the germline ends. This CDR3 is 14 amino acids long. The CDR3 region is CATSRDRNTGELFF. The CDR3 DNA sequence: TGTGCCACCAGCAGAGACAGGAACACCGGGGAGCTGTTTTTT.

This chain uses TRBV7-6 with TRBJ2-7; 7 bases align to TRBD2. There are 16 residues in the CDR3. Germline V gene data show CDR1 as SGHVS and CDR2 as FNYEAQ. V lost 5 bases to trimming and J lost 2 bases; unmatched junction nucleotides: 12. This CDR3 reads CASSATGTIQAYEQYF. In DNA form, the CDR3 reads TGTGCCAGCAGCGCCACCGGGACTATCCAAGCCTACGAGCAGTACTTC. The full variable domain, completed using reference TRBV7-6 and TRBJ2-7, is GAGVSQSPRYKVTKRGQDVALRCDPISGHVSLYWYRQALGQGPEFLTYFNYEAQQDKSGLPNDRFSAERPEGSISTLTIQRTEQRDSAMYRCASSATGTIQAYEQYFGPGTRLTVT.

The V call is TRBV18, the J call TRBJ2-2; 7 nucleotides line up with TRBD2. Germline-derived CDR1 and CDR2 are KGHSH and LQKENI. This CDR3 spans 17 amino acids. The V segment lost 4 bases and the J segment 1 base; nucleotides outside the gene matches: 9. The CDR3 reads CASSLGFGTKNTGELFF. CDR3 bases: TGTGCCAGCTCACTGGGGTTCGGGACTAAGAACACCGGGGAGCTGTTTTTT.